This T cell receptor beta chain was profiled in a study of blood T cell repertoires in COVID-19. Study background: Sites in the United States, Italy and Spain provided acute and convalescent COVID-19 samples. PBMCs, B-cell-depleted T cells, or T cells were the source of the cDNA or gDNA that made up the material.

Germline CDR1 is MNHEY and CDR2 is SMNVEV (reference sequence). The CDR3 totals 15 residues. J lost 1 base, V lost 5 bases, and 4 bases had no gene match. The data were produced by immunoSEQ multiplex PCR, yet TCRdb's version contains in-frame clones alone and is incomplete. The table includes some 180,000 clones, just over 90% detected once. The sequence was collected from a man in his late teens or twenties with COVID-19, enrolled during active disease. The chain carries TRBV27 and TRBJ1-1, with 10 bases aligning to TRBD1. Sequenced input: peripheral blood. Here the CDR3 reads CASSLRDRGNTEAFF. The CDR3 DNA is TGTGCCAGCAGTCTCCGGGACAGGGGGAACACTGAAGCTTTCTTT.